Presented here are 22 T cell receptor beta chains from one specimen sequenced in a study of shared clonotypes between healthy human individuals. Sequencing used immunoSEQ multiplex PCR; TCRdb keeps in-frame clones, though not all of them. The table records about 490,000 clones, over 60% of them present only once. The sequenced material came from PBMCs. The receptor source for this set is a woman aged 40 to 50 in good health. Some clones in this sample may be carry-over from other donors' samples.

V and J are TRBV28 and TRBJ2-5; no definite D call. The CDR3 totals 12 residues. Trimming took off 6 bases at V and 11 bases at J, with 16 bases between the two ends. The germline gives CDR1 MDHEN, CDR2 SYDVKM. CDR3 region: CASSFTAVPQYF. CDR3 coding DNA: TGTGCCAGCAGCTTTACTGCGGTTCCTCAGTACTTC.

The rearrangement joins TRBV30 to TRBJ2-1; D is uncertain. The CDR3 runs to 13 residues. Germline V gives CDR1 GTSNPN, CDR2 SVGIG (reference sequence). Trimming stripped 1 base from V and 4 bases from J, with 8 bases between. The CDR3 DNA is TGTGCCTGGAGTGGGGCTCCTTACAATGAGCAGTTCTTC. Translation gives CAWSGAPYNEQFF. Together with reference TRBV30 and TRBJ2-1, the CDR3 gives the full variable domain: SQTIHQWPATLVQPVGSPLSLECTVEGTSNPNLYWYRQAAGRGLQLLFYSVGIGQISSEVPQNLSASRPQDRQFILSSKKLLLSDSGFYLCAWSGAPYNEQFFGPGTRLTVL.

The rearrangement joins TRBV11-2 to TRBJ2-7; D ambiguous. This CDR3 spans 13 amino acids. Germline CDR1 reads SGHAT; CDR2 reads FQNNGV. Trimming removed 3 bases at V and 7 bases at J, with 13 bases between. The CDR3 protein is CASSFTTLREQYF. CDR3 DNA: TGTGCCAGCAGCTTCACAACTCTCCGGGAGCAGTACTTC.

The rearrangement joins TRBV19 to TRBJ1-3; D might be TRBD1 (5 bases). The CDR3 has 15 residues. Trimming shortened V by 7 bases and J by 0 bases, and 13 bases separated the two germline ends. Looked up from germline, CDR1 is LNHDA and CDR2 is SQIVND (reference sequence). The DNA for the CDR3 is TGTGCCAGTATCCGACAGTCGACCTCTGGAAACACCATATATTTT. Amino acids: CASIRQSTSGNTIYF.

The chain couples TRBV6-1 to TRBJ2-1, with TRBD2 identical over 9 bases. The V gene's germline CDR1 is MNHNS and CDR2 SASEGT. The CDR3 spans 15 residues. The ends lost 7 bases at V and 0 bases at J; junction bases unmatched: 4. CDR3 amino acids: CASTSTSGSYNEQFF. DNA of the CDR3: TGTGCCAGCACTTCGACTAGCGGCTCCTACAATGAGCAGTTCTTC.

The V gene is TRBV19, the J gene TRBJ2-7, with 7 bases matching TRBD2. CDR3 length equals 16 residues. V dropped 5 bases and J dropped 8; count of bases not matched to a gene: 18. The germline CDR1 and CDR2 sequences are LNHDA and SQIVND (reference sequence). This CDR3 is CASSPRFASGPLKQYF. CDR3 DNA: TGTGCCAGTAGTCCCCGGTTCGCTAGCGGACCCCTAAAGCAGTACTTC.

The V call is TRBV7-2, the J call TRBJ2-2; the match to TRBD1 covers 10 bases. Germline-derived CDR1 and CDR2 are SGHTA and FQGNSA. This CDR3 contains 14 residues. J lost 5 bases, V lost 6 bases, and 3 bases had no gene match. CDR3 in amino acids: CASSWTGGTGELFF. CDR3 bases: TGTGCCAGCAGTTGGACAGGGGGGACCGGGGAGCTGTTTTTT.

This chain links TRBV9 with TRBJ1-1, with D possibly being TRBD1 (5 bases). Trimming removed 4 bases at V and 5 bases at J, with 21 bases between. The CDR3 is 16 residues long. CDR1 is SGDLS and CDR2 is YYNGEE in the germline V gene. The CDR3 nucleotides are TGTGCCAGCAGCCCAAGCTCCGGGACGGTTCGGACTGAAGCTTTCTTT. This sequence encodes CASSPSSGTVRTEAFF.

In its sample, this clone was seen a few times. The chain joins TRBV19 to TRBJ2-7, with D possibly matching TRBD2 (5 bases). V was pared by 3 bases and J by 2 bases, with 11 bases between. Germline assignment: CDR1 LNHDA and CDR2 SQIVND (reference sequence). This CDR3 contains 14 residues. The CDR3 reads CASSIQKGAYEQYF. The CDR3 DNA is TGTGCCAGTAGTATCCAAAAGGGAGCCTACGAGCAGTACTTC.

This clone showed up just once. J is TRBJ2-1 and V is TRBV28, with D possibly matching TRBD2 (5 bases). The germline V and J ends were trimmed by 8 bases and 1 base, with 9 bases remaining between them. The CDR3 covers 13 residues. The V gene's germline CDR1 is MDHEN and CDR2 SYDVKM. The chain's CDR3 is CASEEGSYNEQFF. DNA for the CDR3: TGTGCCAGCGAAGAGGGTTCCTACAATGAGCAGTTCTTC.

The chain employs TRBV28 and TRBJ1-2, with 9 bases that match TRBD1. V shed 5 bases and J 4 bases; nucleotides not matched to a gene: 11. The CDR3 length is 16 residues. Germline CDR1 and CDR2: MDHEN and SYDVKM. The CDR3 region is CASSKHRDREVYGYTF. The CDR3 DNA sequence: TGTGCCAGCAGTAAACACCGGGACAGGGAGGTCTATGGCTACACCTTC.

The rearrangement joins TRBV4-3 to TRBJ2-3; D ambiguous. Per the germline V gene, CDR1 is LGHNA and CDR2 is YSLEER. The V and J ends lost 0 bases and 5 bases respectively, with 9 bases between them. The CDR3 consists of 14 residues. The CDR3 spells CASSQEALGDTQYF. CDR3 DNA sequence: TGCGCCAGCAGCCAAGAAGCGTTAGGAGATACGCAGTATTTT.

The rearrangement joins TRBV5-1 to TRBJ1-2; 7 bases agree with TRBD1. Per germline, CDR1 SGHRS and CDR2 YFSETQ. CDR3 length equals 16 residues. V dropped 4 bases and J dropped 7; count of bases not matched to a gene: 16. The CDR3 DNA reads TGCGCCAGCAGCCCCGGGACAGCGGTTGCGGCAAGTGGCTACACCTTC. This sequence encodes CASSPGTAVAASGYTF.

In regard to this clone: The identical CDR3 is also encoded by other nucleotide sequences in the sample. V and J are TRBV5-5 and TRBJ2-6, with unresolved D. Germline V gene sequence: CDR1 SGHKS, CDR2 YYEKEE (reference sequence). V was trimmed by 2 bases and J by 2 bases, leaving 8 bases between them. The CDR3 is made up of 15 amino acids. The CDR3 loop is CASSLPGPGANVLTF. The CDR3 DNA sequence: TGTGCCAGCAGCTTACCCGGTCCTGGGGCCAACGTCCTGACTTTC.

This clone has only a few counts. The rearrangement links TRBV6-4 to TRBJ2-2; D possibly corresponds to TRBD2 (5 bases). The V end lost 0 bases, the J end lost 5 bases, and 10 bases lay between the germline ends. This CDR3 contains 15 residues. Germline V gene data show CDR1 as MRHNA and CDR2 as SNTAGT. The CDR3 DNA reads as TGTGCCAGCAGTGACTCGATACGGGAAACCGGGGAGCTGTTTTTT. The encoded protein is CASSDSIRETGELFF.

The chain recombines TRBV5-1 with TRBJ2-7; 7 bases are a match to TRBD1. From germline, CDR1 is SGHRS and CDR2 YFSETQ. J gave up 0 bases and V 4 bases, and 10 bases lay outside the gene matches. The CDR3 has 16 residues. The CDR3 is CASSRSGTAGSYEQYF. The CDR3 DNA follows: TGCGCCAGCAGCCGGTCCGGGACAGCCGGCTCCTACGAGCAGTACTTC.

J is TRBJ2-2 and V is TRBV5-1; 7 bases match TRBD2. The CDR3 consists of 16 residues. The germline CDR1 and CDR2 sequences are SGHRS and YFSETQ. Losses at the gene ends were 3 bases for V and 6 bases for J; bases not matched to a gene: 11. DNA of the CDR3: TGCGCCAGCAGCTACTTAGCGGGTCAGGCCCCCGGGGAGCTGTTTTTT. Protein sequence: CASSYLAGQAPGELFF.

The chain recombines TRBV6-5 with TRBJ2-7; 14 nucleotides align to TRBD2. Germline V CDR1 and CDR2: MNHEY, SVGAGI. The CDR3 has 16 residues. The junction had 2 bases not matched to a gene; V was cut back by 0 bases and J by 4 bases. The CDR3 region is CASSYSTSGRGYEQYF. The CDR3 DNA reads as TGTGCCAGCAGTTACTCGACTAGCGGGAGGGGGTACGAGCAGTACTTC.

This clone came up once. This rearrangement joins TRBV19 to TRBJ1-1; tentatively, D is TRBD1 (6 bases). Germline CDR1 reads LNHDA; CDR2 reads SQIVND (reference sequence). The ends were cut back, 8 bases at V and 2 bases at J, with 18 bases in the middle. The CDR3 totals 15 residues. The CDR3 sequence: CASPRPGGRNTEAFF. CDR3 coding DNA: TGTGCCAGTCCCCGTCCCGGGGGCAGAAACACTGAAGCTTTCTTT. The full variable domain, rest sourced from reference TRBV19 and TRBJ1-1, is DGGITQSPKYLFRKEGQNVTLSCEQNLNHDAMYWYRQDPGQGLRLIYYSQIVNDFQKGDIAEGYSVSREKKESFPLTVTSAQKNPTAFYLCASPRPGGRNTEAFFGQGTRLTVV.

The chain couples TRBV7-9 to TRBJ2-1; D is possibly TRBD1 (6 bases). Trimming cost V 5 bases and J 7 bases, with 9 bases left between them. This CDR3 spans 12 amino acids. CDR1 is SEHNR and CDR2 is FQNEAQ in the germline V gene (reference sequence). This chain's CDR3 is CASSIDRNEQFF. Here the CDR3 DNA reads TGTGCCAGCAGCATCGACAGGAATGAGCAGTTCTTC.

The chain joins TRBV10-1 to TRBJ2-7, with D tentatively TRBD2 (5 bases). CDR1 and CDR2 (germline): WNHNN, SYGVQD (reference sequence). The CDR3 spans 12 residues. V lost 2 bases and J lost 3, with 5 bases in between. The CDR3 DNA sequence: TGCGCCAGCAGTGAGACTAGCTACGAGCAGTACTTC. This codes for CASSETSYEQYF.

A note on this clone: The same CDR3 also results from other DNA sequences found in this sample. V is TRBV30 and J is TRBJ2-2; D is uncertain. The CDR3 runs to 14 residues. Trimming pared 0 bases from V and 1 base from J, leaving 6 bases between. CDR1 and CDR2 (germline): GTSNPN, SVGIG (reference sequence). In nucleotides, the CDR3 is TGTGCCTGGAGTGTACGAAGGAACACCGGGGAGCTGTTTTTT. Translating gives CAWSVRRNTGELFF.